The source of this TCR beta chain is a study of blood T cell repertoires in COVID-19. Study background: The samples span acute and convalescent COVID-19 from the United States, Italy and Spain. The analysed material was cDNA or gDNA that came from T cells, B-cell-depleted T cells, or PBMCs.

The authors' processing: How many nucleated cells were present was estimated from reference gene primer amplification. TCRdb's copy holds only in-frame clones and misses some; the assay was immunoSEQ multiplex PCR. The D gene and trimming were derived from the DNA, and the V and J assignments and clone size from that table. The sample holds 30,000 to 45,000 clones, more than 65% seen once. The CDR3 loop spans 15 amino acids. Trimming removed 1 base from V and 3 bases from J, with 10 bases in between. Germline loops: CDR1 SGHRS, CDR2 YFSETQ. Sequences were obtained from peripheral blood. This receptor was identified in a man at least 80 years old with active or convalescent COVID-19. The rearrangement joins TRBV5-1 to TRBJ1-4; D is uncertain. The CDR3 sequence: CASSLKGGANEKLFF. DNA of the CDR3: TGCGCCAGCAGCTTGAAGGGAGGTGCTAATGAAAAACTGTTTTTT.